This T cell receptor (beta chain) was sequenced during a study of blood T cell repertoires in COVID-19. Study background: Samples came from the United States, Italy and Spain, spanning acute and convalescent COVID-19.

Participants spanned ages about 18 to 90 years and resided in over 20 US areas. Here immunoSEQ multiplex PCR was the method, and the copy in TCRdb shows in-frame clones only, minus some. The table records around 250,000 clones, around 81% of them present only once. Trimming shortened V by 6 bases and J by 10 bases, and 19 bases separated the two germline ends. This CDR3 has 14 amino acids. Germline values: CDR1 KGHSH, CDR2 LQKENI. The receptor was derived from a man between 45 and 60 years old who had recovered from COVID-19. J is TRBJ2-1 and V is TRBV18; perhaps TRBD2 as D (5 bases). Sequenced: PBMCs or T cells enriched from blood (not recorded which). CDR3 sequence reads: CASSSDFASREQFF. The CDR3 coding sequence is TGTGCCAGCTCCTCGGACTTCGCCTCCAGGGAGCAGTTCTTC.